Listed here is a single T cell receptor (beta chain). The sample belongs to a study of cytomegalovirus exposure and HLA in healthy donors. Both 60 Vbeta primers and 13 Jbeta primers went into the PCR. Generated by immunoSEQ multiplex PCR, the TCRdb table keeps only in-frame clones and is missing some. This table has 150,000 to 170,000 clones, roughly 80% appearing once. The origin of this receptor is a woman between 40 and 50 years old in good health and CMV-seronegative. Sequencing was done on a sample of PBMCs.

The CDR3 sequence is CASTATGGDQPQHF. Here the CDR3 DNA reads TGTGCCAGCACCGCGACAGGGGGCGATCAGCCCCAGCATTTT. V and J are TRBV6-1 and TRBJ1-5, with TRBD1 identical over 10 bases. J was trimmed by 5 bases and V by 7 bases; bases with no gene match: 5. Germline values: CDR1 MNHNS, CDR2 SASEGT. CDR3 size: 14 residues.